Given below is one T cell receptor (beta chain) in context. The antigen remains unidentified. The data belong to a study of blood T cells in healthy people across ages. Study-level results: Measured against age, TCR beta diversity per million T cells decreased in a roughly linear manner.

Germline CDR1 and CDR2: PRHDT and FYEKMQ (reference sequence). V lost 5 bases to trimming and J lost 4 bases, with 15 bases between them. This CDR3 is 15 amino acids long. A second PCR of 7 to 11 cycles used a sample-barcoded 5' primer and a J-beta primer mix. TCRdb itself ran the 5' RACE reads through MiXCR, one entry per CDR3 protein. The sample has 600,000 to 1,000,000 distinct CDR3 sequences, more than 20% seen once. Isolation recovered at least 6 million PBMCs from every sample. Total RNA extraction produced at least 5.5 micrograms (per sample) for the study. The same specimen was also included in a second study, on T cells of mothers and their children. That report adds: Researchers report slightly higher, though non-significant, overlap in related mother-child pairs than in unrelated pairs.

The V and J genes are TRBV13 and TRBJ2-4; D perhaps matches TRBD1 (5 bases). This sequence originates from a boy between 5 and 17 years old in good health. Sequenced input: blood. The CDR3 DNA reads TGTGCCAGCAGCCGACAGACCCCTGGTAAAAACATTCAGTACTTC. It codes for CASSRQTPGKNIQYF. The full variable domain, its missing parts supplied by reference TRBV13 and TRBJ2-4, is AAGVIQSPRHLIKEKRETATLKCYPIPRHDTVYWYQQGPGQDPQFLISFYEKMQSDKGSIPDRFSAQQFSDYHSELNMSSLELGDSALYFCASSRQTPGKNIQYFGAGTRLSVL.